The rows below give T cell receptor beta chains drawn from one sample of a study of vaccination effects on CD4 cells after COVID-19. TCRdb's table, derived via immunoSEQ multiplex PCR, lists solely in-frame clones and lacks some. The sample has about 27,000 clones; about 70% are singletons. Their cognate antigens are unknown. Sequenced here: CD4+ T cells from PBMCs cultured with HCoV-NL63 spike peptides, sampled before COVID-19 vaccination. Receptor source: a human donor who received a COVID-19 vaccine. The CDR3 runs from the conserved cysteine through the conserved F or W. The D gene is left open where the match is weak. Where a row states a size, it is once, few, many or the class of an expanded clone; other rows omit it.

J gene | D gene | clone size | V gene | CDR3 protein | CDR3 DNA
TRBJ1-6 | TRBD1 | . | TRBV4-3 | CASSQVGGSLNSPLHF | TGCGCCAGCAGCCAAGTAGGGGGCAGCCTAAATTCACCCCTCCACTTT
TRBJ2-1 | TRBD2 | . | TRBV28 | CASSLPTSVVNEQFF | TGTGCCAGCAGTCTCCCGACTAGCGTTGTCAATGAGCAGTTCTTC
TRBJ1-2 | . | . | TRBV7-2 | CASTDNNYGYTF | TGTGCCAGCACCGACAACAACTATGGCTACACCTTC
TRBJ2-7 | TRBD2 | once | TRBV28 | CASSRWTSGRAPEQYF | TGTGCCAGCAGCCGTTGGACTAGCGGGAGGGCCCCCGAGCAGTACTTC
TRBJ2-1 | . | . | TRBV3-1/TRBV3-2 | CASSLDQHVYNEQFF | TGTGCCAGCAGCCTAGACCAACACGTCTACAATGAGCAGTTCTTC
TRBJ2-1 | . | . | TRBV7-2 | CASSLFAVGYNEQFF | TGTGCCAGCAGCTTATTTGCCGTGGGCTACAATGAGCAGTTCTTC
TRBJ2-2 | TRBD1 | . | TRBV3-1/TRBV3-2 | CASSPGTGNTGELFF | TGTGCCAGCAGCCCAGGGACAGGGAACACCGGGGAGCTGTTTTTT
TRBJ2-7 | . | . | TRBV6-5 | CASGGISPRYEQYF | TGTGCCAGCGGGGGAATTAGCCCCCGGTACGAGCAGTACTTC
TRBJ2-6 | TRBD1 | . | TRBV9 | CASSPSPGTGSGANVLTF | TGTGCCAGCAGCCCAAGTCCCGGGACAGGGTCTGGGGCCAACGTCCTGACTTTC
TRBJ2-7 | TRBD2 | . | TRBV11-2 | CASSWGGGGKLSYEQYF | TGTGCCAGCAGCTGGGGGGGTGGGGGGAAACTCTCCTACGAGCAGTACTTC
TRBJ1-2 | TRBD1 | . | TRBV7-2 | CASSKKDRGAYGYTF | TGTGCCAGCAGCAAAAAAGACAGGGGAGCCTATGGCTACACCTTC
TRBJ1-6 | TRBD1 | medium-sized | TRBV14 | CASSVGGGSNSPLHF | TGTGCCAGCAGCGTGGGAGGGGGCAGTAATTCACCCCTCCACTTT
TRBJ1-2 | . | . | TRBV29-1 | CSVEDYGYTF | TGCAGCGTTGAAGACTATGGCTACACCTTC
TRBJ1-2 | TRBD1 | . | TRBV3-1/TRBV3-2 | CASTVAGGYGYTF | TGTGCCAGCACCGTAGCAGGGGGCTATGGCTACACCTTC